This T cell receptor beta chain was profiled in a study of CD8+CD57+ T cells in acquired aplastic anemia. Points from the study as a whole: Patients and controls turned out to have 25 to 30 CD8+ CDR3 sequences in common. For CD8+ Simpson's diversity, patients and controls showed no significant difference.

For CDR3 and TCR beta VDJ profiling, genomic DNA was the template used. Using its own MiXCR run on the reads, TCRdb lists one record per CDR3 protein. The data show roughly 280,000 distinct CDR3 sequences, 45% to 65% seen once. This clonotype was recorded many times. Its antigen remains unidentified. An expansion of CD8+CD57+ cells by flow cytometry had been shown in patients chosen for sequencing. The ends lost 1 base at V and 7 bases at J; junction bases unmatched: 5. Germline loops: CDR1 SGHTS, CDR2 YDEGEE. CDR3 length: 15 residues. The sequencing input was sorted CD4+, CD8+, or CD8+CD57+ T cells (not recorded which) from PBMCs. This sequence was found in a human donor with aplastic anemia. The V call is TRBV5-8, the J call TRBJ2-2; TRBD1 matches 9 bases. The CDR3 DNA reads as TGTGCCAGCAGCTTGACAGGGGGCGCCGGCGGGGAGCTGTTTTTT. Its translation is CASSLTGGAGGELFF.